This TCR beta chain comes out of a study of blood T cell repertoires in COVID-19 (dated by TCRdb to about 2020). Study-level background: Collaborator samples came from the United States, Italy and Spain and covered acute and convalescent phases of COVID-19. The prospective study material was composed of cDNA or gDNA derived from T cells, B-cell-depleted T cells, or PBMCs. The dataset comprised deeply sampled blood TCRbeta repertoires from subjects exposed to, actively infected with, or recovered from COVID-19. The repertoires were released in a freely available public database meant as a resource for research on the immune response to SARS-CoV-2. The samples were drawn from two sources: the first 160 participants of the ongoing ImmuneRACE study, and 1,200 or so subjects contributed by 6 global collaborators. Sample metadata almost always included a de-identified subject ID, COVID-19 status, age in years and sex. HLA class I and class II types, where available, came from metadata supplied by the sample provider rather than from assay-based typing. General conclusions and limits of the study: How much clinical and demographic metadata was included differed by source and by participant, and the metadata was provided uncurated.

The CDR3 contains 22 residues, cysteine and phenylalanine counted. The kept DNA is CDR3 alone, 66 bases in frame from the first base. Collaborating institutions collected whole blood in K2EDTA tubes following their own protocols. For TCRbeta analysis, collaborators shipped samples in one of three forms: frozen whole blood, isolated PBMCs, or DNA extracted from either of those sample types. TCRbeta CDR3 regions were amplified from genomic DNA using the immunoSEQ Assay, a bias-controlled multiplex PCR. Concerning the study's data processing: The number of nucleated cells in each sample was estimated by amplification of reference gene primers within the assay. Sequence reads were collapsed and filtered to measure the absolute abundance of every unique TCRbeta CDR3 rearrangement. For each sample, productive Simpson clonality was calculated by taking the square root of Simpson's diversity index across productive rearrangements. What TCRdb holds here is the immuneACCESS table cut down to in-frame rearrangements. Part of the clones is not present; checked against another copy, under half of the missing clones reflect an unresolved V gene, and the others are unexplained. V and J calls and clone size are copied from that table; D and trimming were computed from the DNA. The sample profile shows 90,000 to 100,000 clones; around 81% of them were found once. Around 4.1% of the sample rests with the top ten.

On this clone: What this receptor recognizes is not known. No per-base quality is available; no much larger clone lies one base away.

Here the chain combines TRBV21-1 and TRBJ1-3; TRBD1, the D gene given by the table, was not confirmed from the DNA. TRBV21-1 is assigned pseudogene status. This receptor was taken from a man aged 55-75 years with acute or convalescent COVID-19. Sequences were obtained from peripheral blood. The CDR3 amino acid sequence is: CASSKGFHTGQGRFLGGNTIYF. The nucleotide sequence is TGTGCCAGCAGCAAAGGTTTTCACACTGGACAGGGTAGATTTCTGGGAGGAAACACCATATATTTT.